A selection of T cell receptor beta chains follows, all from one sample in a study of shared clonotypes between healthy human individuals. Data came from immunoSEQ multiplex PCR; TCRdb stores just in-frame clones and leaves some out. The sample lists more than 400,000 clones; about 96% were seen once. Sequencing was performed on naive CD4+ T cells sorted from blood. These receptors all stem from a woman in her 30s in good health. Each CDR3 is given without its conserved first and last residue. The order of the fields is CDR3 length, V gene, J gene, CDR3 protein.

12	TRBV5-1	TRBJ2-7	ASSSKLVSYEQY
10	TRBV27	TRBJ1-1	ASRHLNTEAF
10	TRBV10-3	TRBJ2-7	AISELPYEQY
14	TRBV4-1	TRBJ1-2	ASSQVIQGPDYGYT
14	TRBV10-3	TRBJ2-3	AISGRSGSVTDTQY
13	TRBV2	TRBJ1-5	ASSYTENSNQPQH
13	TRBV4-2	TRBJ2-7	ASSQEAGGPREQY
13	TRBV28	TRBJ2-5	ASSLQTGSGETQY
10	TRBV29-1	TRBJ2-5	SLSTGTETQY
13	TRBV5-8	TRBJ1-4	ASSLGTGANEKLF
12	TRBV21-1	TRBJ1-2	ASIADRVRGGYT
17	TRBV5-5	TRBJ2-5	ASSGKGALAGGPPETQY
12	TRBV7-2	TRBJ2-1	ASSLALAGGSQF
14	TRBV19	TRBJ1-5	ASSIRTGGGNQPQH
12	TRBV6-5	TRBJ2-7	ASSRSGVTYEQY
12	TRBV28	TRBJ1-1	ASRPGPMNTEAF
13	TRBV21-1	TRBJ2-5	ASSFRTGAGETQY
9	TRBV20-1	TRBJ2-7	SASPSYEQY
14	TRBV28	TRBJ1-5	ASSGGNRGYNQPQH
12	TRBV5-8	TRBJ1-1	ASSVSTGGSKAF
14	TRBV10-3	TRBJ1-2	AISESEGGGRDGYT
11	TRBV28	TRBJ1-6	ASREAGNSPLH
14	TRBV5-1	TRBJ2-7	ASSRNPGQDNYEQY
9	TRBV25-1	TRBJ2-1	ATTGHNEQF
12	TRBV7-9	TRBJ2-1	ASSPSRNNNEQF
12	TRBV5-6	TRBJ2-1	ASSLGQGIDEQF
15	TRBV7-8	TRBJ2-3	ASSYPGSGRAADTQY
12	TRBV6-6	TRBJ1-2	ASSRTGENAVYT
14	TRBV5-1	TRBJ1-4	ASSFTGGGANEKLF
12	TRBV7-2	TRBJ2-1	ASSSGLAPNEQF
10	TRBV5-1	TRBJ1-4	ASSGSDEKLF
13	TRBV19	TRBJ2-1	ASMGIDSSYNEQF
12	TRBV19	TRBJ2-5	ASSIVARQETQY
9	TRBV10-3	TRBJ2-1	AISDLHVQF
14	TRBV4-2	TRBJ2-7	ASSQDLSGSSYEQY
11	TRBV6-1	TRBJ1-4	ASRDREHEKLF
12	TRBV29-1	TRBJ2-7	SVKPLLAGDEQY
12	TRBV28	TRBJ2-5	ASTLPERQETQY
12	TRBV25-1	TRBJ2-1	ASSATSGKFEQF
13	TRBV11-2	TRBJ2-1	ASSLDGPIYNEQF
15	TRBV10-3	TRBJ2-3	AISVSVLRLGTDTQY
11	TRBV6-1	TRBJ2-7	ASRDPGGYEQY
13	TRBV5-4	TRBJ1-3	ASSLGGTSGNTIY
11	TRBV5-1	TRBJ2-1	ASSSRGFDEQF
13	TRBV28	TRBJ2-5	ASSQRGGIPLTQY
13	TRBV6-6	TRBJ2-3	ASRNSGSLQDTQY
13	TRBV27	TRBJ2-7	ASREQGAPTYEQY
12	TRBV7-2	TRBJ2-7	ASSLNRDRSEQY